This T cell receptor beta chain was observed in a study of T cell changes during pregnancy in multiple sclerosis. The method was immunoSEQ multiplex PCR; TCRdb's version includes in-frame clones alone and lacks a portion of them. This repertoire shows around 69,000 clones, 91% found once; its top ten account for under 6%. Here the sequenced sample was CD8+ T cells from peripheral blood mononuclear cells, taken before pregnancy. This TCR was sampled from a female donor with multiple sclerosis, enrolled in a pregnancy study.

CDR3: CASSPGLAYEQYF. The CDR3 nucleotides read TGTGCCAGCAGCCCGGGACTAGCGTACGAGCAGTACTTC. J is TRBJ2-7 and V is TRBV11-2; 10 bases match TRBD2. The CDR3 covers 13 residues. Trimming took 5 bases from V and 4 from J; bases not matched to a gene: 2. Germline loops: CDR1 SGHAT, CDR2 FQNNGV.